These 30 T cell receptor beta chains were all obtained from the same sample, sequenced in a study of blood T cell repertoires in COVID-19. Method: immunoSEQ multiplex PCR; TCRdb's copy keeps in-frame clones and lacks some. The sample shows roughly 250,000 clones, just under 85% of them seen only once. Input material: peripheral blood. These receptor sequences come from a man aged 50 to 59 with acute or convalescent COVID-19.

The CDR3 protein is CASSTGGSTDTQYF. The CDR3 DNA reads as TGTGCCAGTAGTACAGGGGGCTCCACAGATACGCAGTATTTT. V is TRBV19 and J is TRBJ2-3, with 8 bases identical to TRBD1. CDR3 length: 14 amino acids. The germline V gene encodes CDR1 LNHDA and CDR2 SQIVND (reference sequence). V was pared by 4 bases and J by 2 bases, with 2 bases of the junction left unmatched. Using reference TRBV19 and TRBJ2-3 for the parts outside the CDR3, the full variable domain is DGGITQSPKYLFRKEGQNVTLSCEQNLNHDAMYWYRQDPGQGLRLIYYSQIVNDFQKGDIAEGYSVSREKKESFPLTVTSAQKNPTAFYLCASSTGGSTDTQYFGPGTRLTVL.

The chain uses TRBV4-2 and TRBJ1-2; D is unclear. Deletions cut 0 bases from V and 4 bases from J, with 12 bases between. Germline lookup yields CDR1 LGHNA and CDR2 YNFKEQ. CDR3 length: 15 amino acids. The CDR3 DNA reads TGTGCCAGCAGCCAAGAAGAGGAGACTCTCTATGGCTACACCTTC. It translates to CASSQEEETLYGYTF.

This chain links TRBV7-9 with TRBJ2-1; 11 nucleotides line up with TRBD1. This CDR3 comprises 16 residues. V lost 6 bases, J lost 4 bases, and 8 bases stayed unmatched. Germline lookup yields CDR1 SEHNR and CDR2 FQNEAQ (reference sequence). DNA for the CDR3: TGTGCCAGCAGGCCGACGGACAGGGGGCTGTACAATGAGCAGTTCTTC. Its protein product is CASRPTDRGLYNEQFF.

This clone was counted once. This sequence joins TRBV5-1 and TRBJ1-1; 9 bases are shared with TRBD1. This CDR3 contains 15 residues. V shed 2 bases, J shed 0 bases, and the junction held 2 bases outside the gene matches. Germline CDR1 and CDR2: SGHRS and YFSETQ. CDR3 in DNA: TGCGCCAGCAGCTTACAGGGGGCCGTGAACACTGAAGCTTTCTTT. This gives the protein CASSLQGAVNTEAFF. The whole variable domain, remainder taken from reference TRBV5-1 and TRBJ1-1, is KAGVTQTPRYLIKTRGQQVTLSCSPISGHRSVSWYQQTPGQGLQFLFEYFSETQRNKGNFPGRFSGRQFSNSRSEMNVSTLELGDSALYLCASSLQGAVNTEAFFGQGTRLTVV.

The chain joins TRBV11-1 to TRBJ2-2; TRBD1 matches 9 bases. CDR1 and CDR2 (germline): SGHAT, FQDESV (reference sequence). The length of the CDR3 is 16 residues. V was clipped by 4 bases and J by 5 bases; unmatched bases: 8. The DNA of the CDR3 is TGTGCCAGCAGCTATAACCCCGGGACAGGGACCGGGGAGCTGTTTTTT. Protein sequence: CASSYNPGTGTGELFF.

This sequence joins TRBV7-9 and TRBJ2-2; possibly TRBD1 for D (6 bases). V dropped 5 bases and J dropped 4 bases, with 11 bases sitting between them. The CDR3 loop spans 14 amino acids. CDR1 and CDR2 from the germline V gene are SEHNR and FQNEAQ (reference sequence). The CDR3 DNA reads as TGTGCCAGCAGCCCGGGGACATTCACCGGGGAGCTGTTTTTT. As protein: CASSPGTFTGELFF.

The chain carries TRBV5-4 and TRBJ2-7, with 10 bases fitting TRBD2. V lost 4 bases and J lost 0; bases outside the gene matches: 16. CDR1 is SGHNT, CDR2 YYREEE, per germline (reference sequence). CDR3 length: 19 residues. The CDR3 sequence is CASSATLGPGTSASYEQYF. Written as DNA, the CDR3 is TGTGCCAGCAGCGCCACCCTGGGTCCCGGGACTAGCGCCTCCTACGAGCAGTACTTC.

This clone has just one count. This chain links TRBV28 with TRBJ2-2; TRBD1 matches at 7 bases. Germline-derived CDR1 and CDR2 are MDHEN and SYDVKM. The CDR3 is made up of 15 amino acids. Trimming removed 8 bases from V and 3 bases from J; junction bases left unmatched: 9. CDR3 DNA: TGTGCCAGCTCCTACGGGACAGCCCACACCGGGGAGCTGTTTTTT. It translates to CASSYGTAHTGELFF.

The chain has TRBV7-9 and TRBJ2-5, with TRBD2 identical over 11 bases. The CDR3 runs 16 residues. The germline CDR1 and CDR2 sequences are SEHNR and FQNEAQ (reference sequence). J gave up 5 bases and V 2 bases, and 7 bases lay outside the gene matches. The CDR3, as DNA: TGTGCCAGCAGCTTATCACTAGCGGGAGAAGGGGAGACCCAGTACTTC. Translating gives CASSLSLAGEGETQYF.

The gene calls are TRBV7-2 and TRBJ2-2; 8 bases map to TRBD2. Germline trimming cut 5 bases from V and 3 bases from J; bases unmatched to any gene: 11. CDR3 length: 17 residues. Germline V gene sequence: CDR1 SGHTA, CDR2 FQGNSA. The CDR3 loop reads CASSPRGVLAYTGELFF. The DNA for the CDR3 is TGTGCCAGCAGCCCGCGGGGGGTGCTAGCGTACACCGGGGAGCTGTTTTTT.

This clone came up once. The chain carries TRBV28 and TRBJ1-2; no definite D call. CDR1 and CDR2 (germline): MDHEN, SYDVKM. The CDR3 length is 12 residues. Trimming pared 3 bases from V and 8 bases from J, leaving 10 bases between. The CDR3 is CASSFFMQGYTF. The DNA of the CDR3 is TGTGCCAGCAGTTTTTTTATGCAGGGCTACACCTTC.

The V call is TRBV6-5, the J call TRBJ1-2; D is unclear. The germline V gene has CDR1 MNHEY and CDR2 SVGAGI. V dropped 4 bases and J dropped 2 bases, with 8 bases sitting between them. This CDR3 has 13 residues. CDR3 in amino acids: CASSSLQNYGYTF. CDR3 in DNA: TGTGCCAGCAGTTCTCTACAGAACTATGGCTACACCTTC.

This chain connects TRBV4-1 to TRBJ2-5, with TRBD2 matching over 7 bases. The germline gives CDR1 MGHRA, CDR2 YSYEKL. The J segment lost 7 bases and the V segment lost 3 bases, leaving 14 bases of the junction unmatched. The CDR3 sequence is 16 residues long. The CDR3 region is CASSQAGTTPLGTQYF. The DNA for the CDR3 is TGCGCCAGCAGCCAGGCCGGGACTACACCTTTGGGGACCCAGTACTTC.

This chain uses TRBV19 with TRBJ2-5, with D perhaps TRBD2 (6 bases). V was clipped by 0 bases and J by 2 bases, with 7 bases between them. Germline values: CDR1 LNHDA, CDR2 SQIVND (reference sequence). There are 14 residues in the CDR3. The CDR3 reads CASSIEGTQETQYF. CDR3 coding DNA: TGTGCCAGTAGTATAGAGGGGACTCAAGAGACCCAGTACTTC.

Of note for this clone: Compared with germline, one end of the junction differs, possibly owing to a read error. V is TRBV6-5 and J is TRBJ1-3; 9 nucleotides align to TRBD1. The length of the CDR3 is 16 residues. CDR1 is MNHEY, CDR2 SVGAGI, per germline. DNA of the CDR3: TGTGCCAGCACTTACCGGGACAGGGTGCCTGGAAACACCATATATTTT. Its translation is CASTYRDRVPGNTIYF.

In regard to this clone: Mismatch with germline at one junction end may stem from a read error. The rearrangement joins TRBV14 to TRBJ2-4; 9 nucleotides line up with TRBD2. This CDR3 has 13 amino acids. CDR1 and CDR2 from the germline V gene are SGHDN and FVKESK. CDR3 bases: TGTGCCAGCAGCCAATCAAGCGGGGGGCCGAAGAACTTC. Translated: CASSQSSGGPKNF. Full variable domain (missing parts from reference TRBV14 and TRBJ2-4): EAGVTQFPSHSVIEKGQTVTLRCDPISGHDNLYWYRRVMGKEIKFLLHFVKESKQDESGMPNNRFLAERTGGTYSTLKVQPAELEDSGVYFCASSQSSGGPKNFGAGTRLSVL.

The CDR3 reads CASSDRVWDTDTQYF. The CDR3 nucleotides are TGCGCCAGCAGCGACAGGGTGTGGGACACAGATACGCAGTATTTT. The genes are TRBV10-2 and TRBJ2-3; 7 nucleotides agree with TRBD1. The germline V gene has CDR1 WSHSY and CDR2 SAAADI. The CDR3 extends over 15 amino acids. The V segment lost 6 bases and the J segment 2 bases; nucleotides outside the gene matches: 8.

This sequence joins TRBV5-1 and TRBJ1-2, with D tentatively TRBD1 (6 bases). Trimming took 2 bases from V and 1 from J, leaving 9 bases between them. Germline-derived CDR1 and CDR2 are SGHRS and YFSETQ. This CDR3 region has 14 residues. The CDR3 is CASSFDRINYGYTF. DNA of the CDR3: TGCGCCAGCAGCTTCGACAGGATTAACTATGGCTACACCTTC.

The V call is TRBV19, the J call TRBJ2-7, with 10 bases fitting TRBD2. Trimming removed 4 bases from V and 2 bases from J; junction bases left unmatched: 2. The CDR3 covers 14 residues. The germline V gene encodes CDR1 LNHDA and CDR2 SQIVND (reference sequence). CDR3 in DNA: TGTGCCAGTAGTACTAGCGGGGGAGCCTACGAGCAGTACTTC. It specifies CASSTSGGAYEQYF.

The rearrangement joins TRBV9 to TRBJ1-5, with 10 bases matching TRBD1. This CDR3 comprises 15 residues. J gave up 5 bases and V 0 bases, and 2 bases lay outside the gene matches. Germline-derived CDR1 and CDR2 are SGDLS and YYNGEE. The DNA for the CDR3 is TGTGCCAGCAGCGTAGGGGACAGGGGCCATCAGCCCCAGCATTTT. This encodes CASSVGDRGHQPQHF.

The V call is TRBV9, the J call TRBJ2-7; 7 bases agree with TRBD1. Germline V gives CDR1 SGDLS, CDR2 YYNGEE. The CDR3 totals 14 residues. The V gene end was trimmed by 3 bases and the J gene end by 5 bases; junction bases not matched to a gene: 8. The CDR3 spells CASSAYGQGDEQYF. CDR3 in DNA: TGTGCCAGCAGCGCCTATGGGCAGGGGGACGAGCAGTACTTC.

CDR3 amino acids: CASSTAQAPSTEAFF. The CDR3 nucleotides read TGTGCCAGTAGTACAGCACAGGCCCCGAGCACTGAAGCTTTCTTT. The chain is built from TRBV19 and TRBJ1-1; a possible D gene is TRBD1 (5 bases). V was clipped by 4 bases and J by 4 bases, with 16 bases between them. Per the germline V gene, CDR1 is LNHDA and CDR2 is SQIVND (reference sequence). The length of the CDR3 is 15 residues.

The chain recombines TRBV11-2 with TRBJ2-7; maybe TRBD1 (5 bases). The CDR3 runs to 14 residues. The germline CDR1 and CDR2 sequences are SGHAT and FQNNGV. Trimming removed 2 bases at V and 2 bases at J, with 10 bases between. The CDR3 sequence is CASSLQGLTYEQYF. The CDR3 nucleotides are TGTGCCAGCAGCTTACAGGGCCTAACCTACGAGCAGTACTTC.

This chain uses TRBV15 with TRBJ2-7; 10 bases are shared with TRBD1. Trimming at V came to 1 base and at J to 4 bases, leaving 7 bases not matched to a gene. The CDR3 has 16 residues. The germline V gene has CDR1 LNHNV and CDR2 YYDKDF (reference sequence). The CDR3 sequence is CATSRALTGGIYEQYF. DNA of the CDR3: TGTGCCACCAGCAGAGCGCTGACAGGGGGCATTTACGAGCAGTACTTC.

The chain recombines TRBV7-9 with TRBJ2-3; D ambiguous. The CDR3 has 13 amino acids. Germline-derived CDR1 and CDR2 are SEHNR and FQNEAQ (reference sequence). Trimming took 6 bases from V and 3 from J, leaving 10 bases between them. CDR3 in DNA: TGTGCCAGCAGGGTGGGCTCAACAGATACGCAGTATTTT. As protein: CASRVGSTDTQYF. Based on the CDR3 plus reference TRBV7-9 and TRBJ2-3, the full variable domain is DTGVSQNPRHKITKRGQNVTFRCDPISEHNRLYWYRQTLGQGPEFLTYFQNEAQLEKSRLLSDRFSAERPKGSFSTLEIQRTEQGDSAMYLCASRVGSTDTQYFGPGTRLTVL.

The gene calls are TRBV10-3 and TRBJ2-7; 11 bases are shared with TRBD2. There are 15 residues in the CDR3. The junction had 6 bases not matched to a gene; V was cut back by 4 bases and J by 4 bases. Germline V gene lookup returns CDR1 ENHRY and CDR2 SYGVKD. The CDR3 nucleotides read TGTGCCATCAGTGCTTCTACTAGCGGGAGTTACGAGCAGTACTTC. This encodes CAISASTSGSYEQYF.

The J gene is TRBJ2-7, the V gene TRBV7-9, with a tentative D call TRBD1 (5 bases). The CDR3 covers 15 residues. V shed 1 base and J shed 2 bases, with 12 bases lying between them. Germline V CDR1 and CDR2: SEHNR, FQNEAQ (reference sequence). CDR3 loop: CASSLETAITYEQYF. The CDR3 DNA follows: TGTGCCAGCAGCTTAGAGACAGCGATAACCTACGAGCAGTACTTC. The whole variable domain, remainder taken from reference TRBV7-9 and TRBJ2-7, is DTGVSQNPRHKITKRGQNVTFRCDPISEHNRLYWYRQTLGQGPEFLTYFQNEAQLEKSRLLSDRFSAERPKGSFSTLEIQRTEQGDSAMYLCASSLETAITYEQYFGPGTRLTVT.

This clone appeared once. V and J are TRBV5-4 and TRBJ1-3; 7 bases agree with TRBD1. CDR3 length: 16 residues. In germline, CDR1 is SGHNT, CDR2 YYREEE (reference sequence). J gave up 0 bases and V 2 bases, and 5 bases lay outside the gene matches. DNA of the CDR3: TGTGCCAGCAGCTTACTGCAGGGGGGCTCTGGAAACACCATATATTTT. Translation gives CASSLLQGGSGNTIYF.

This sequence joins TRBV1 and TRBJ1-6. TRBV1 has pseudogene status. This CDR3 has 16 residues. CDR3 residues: CTSSQGLRRHHSPLHF. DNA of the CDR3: TGCACCAGCAGCCAAGGTTTAAGGCGGCACCATTCACCCCTCCACTTT.

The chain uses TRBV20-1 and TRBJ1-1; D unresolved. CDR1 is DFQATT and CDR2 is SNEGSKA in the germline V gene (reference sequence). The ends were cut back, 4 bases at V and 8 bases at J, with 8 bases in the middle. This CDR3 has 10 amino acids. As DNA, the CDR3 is TGCAGTGCTAACCCCAGGGAAGCTTTCTTT. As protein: CSANPREAFF.